This T cell receptor (beta chain) derives from a study of blood T cell repertoires in COVID-19 (dated by TCRdb to 2018 to 2020). Study-wide context: Collaborator samples came from the United States, Italy and Spain and covered acute and convalescent phases of COVID-19. The prospective study material was composed of cDNA or gDNA derived from T cells, B-cell-depleted T cells, or PBMCs. Deeply sampled blood TCRbeta repertoires from subjects exposed to, actively infected with, or recovered from COVID-19 were included in the dataset. The repertoires were released in a freely available public database meant as a resource for research on the immune response to SARS-CoV-2. The samples were drawn from the first 160 participants of the ongoing ImmuneRACE study and from about 1,200 subjects provided by 6 global collaborators. A de-identified subject ID, COVID-19 status, age in years and sex were almost always included in the sample metadata. Where available, HLA class I and class II types were obtained from metadata supplied by the sample provider rather than from assay-based typing.

What the study reported, not specific to this receptor: Clinical and demographic metadata were provided uncurated, with the amount varying by source and participant.

Based on the germline V gene, the CDR1 and CDR2 sequences are MDHEN and SYDVKM. V lost 3 bases and J lost 3 bases; the stretch between them is 10 bases long. Taken from cysteine to phenylalanine, the CDR3 has 14 residues. Only the CDR3 portion is preserved as DNA: 42 bases, with reading frame beginning at the first base. In Seattle, one collaborating source enrolled patients while the infection was active and tracked those patients longitudinally over the course of disease. Whole blood was collected in K2EDTA tubes by collaborating institutions according to the institutions' own protocols. For TCRbeta analysis, collaborators shipped samples in one of three forms: frozen whole blood, isolated PBMCs, or DNA extracted from either of those sample types. TCRbeta CDR3 regions were amplified from genomic DNA using the immunoSEQ Assay, a bias-controlled multiplex PCR. As for the original processing: Within the assay, amplification of reference gene primers was used to estimate how many nucleated cells each sample contained. Sequence reads were collapsed and filtered to measure the absolute abundance of every unique TCRbeta CDR3 rearrangement. For each sample, productive Simpson clonality was calculated as the square root of Simpson's diversity index over productive rearrangements. What TCRdb holds here is the immuneACCESS table cut down to in-frame rearrangements. Part of the clones is not present; checked against another copy, under half of the missing clones reflect an unresolved V gene, and the others are unexplained. V and J calls and clone size are given by that table; D and trimming were obtained from the DNA. Here the sample has approximately 180,000 clones; about 84% occur a single time. Around a sixth of the sample is held by the ten biggest clonotypes.

The count of this clone is one. This clone's antigen is unknown. Base qualities are missing; no much larger clone stands one base away. This same CDR3 is encoded by further DNA sequences in the sample. The rearranged segments are TRBV28 and TRBJ2-3; TRBD2 is possibly the D segment (6 matching bases). Sequencing used peripheral blood. The TCR originated in a person aged 70 to 85 with COVID-19, enrolled during active disease. The sequence in DNA is TGTGCCAGCAGTTTCGTCGCGGGGACAGATACGCAGTATTTT. Translation gives CASSFVAGTDTQYF.